These 15 T cell receptor beta chains were all obtained from the same sample, sequenced in a study of shared clonotypes between healthy human individuals. It was CD45RO-negative cells, positively selected for CCR7, that made up naive CD8 cells, with terminally differentiated effector memory CD45RA+ cells excluded. TCRdb's copy holds only in-frame clones and misses some; the assay was immunoSEQ multiplex PCR. The table lists roughly 2,000,000 clones, 93% of them singletons. The sample consisted of naive CD8+ T cells from PBMCs. The receptor set was obtained from a man between 18 and 35 years old in good health. Some clones in this sample may be carry-over from other donors' samples.

The J gene is TRBJ1-2, the V gene TRBV29-1; 7 nucleotides agree with TRBD1. The germline CDR1 and CDR2 sequences are SQVTM and ANQGSEA. The CDR3 totals 14 residues. Losses at the gene ends were 6 bases for V and 9 bases for J; bases not matched to a gene: 16. The CDR3 region is CSVTEGQLIMSYTF. CDR3 bases: TGCAGCGTGACAGAGGGACAGTTGATTATGAGCTACACCTTC.

Comments on this clone: The same CDR3 is also encoded by other DNA sequences in this sample. The chain joins TRBV15 to TRBJ1-2; weak D call: TRBD1 (6 bases). Trimming removed 0 bases from V and 5 bases from J, with 10 bases in between. CDR1 and CDR2 from the germline V gene are LNHNV and YYDKDF (reference sequence). The CDR3 contains 14 residues. CDR3: CATSRDRQGYGYTF. The CDR3 DNA reads as TGTGCCACCAGCAGAGATCGGCAGGGGTATGGCTACACCTTC. Full variable domain (missing parts from reference TRBV15 and TRBJ1-2): DAMVIQNPRYQVTQFGKPVTLSCSQTLNHNVMYWYQQKSSQAPKLLFHYYDKDFNNEADTPDNFQSRRPNTSFCFLDIRSPGLGDTAMYLCATSRDRQGYGYTFGSGTRLTVV.

The gene calls are TRBV7-3 and TRBJ2-5; D perhaps matches TRBD2 (5 bases). The ends were cut back, 4 bases at V and 9 bases at J, with 15 bases in the middle. This CDR3 has 13 amino acids. Germline V gives CDR1 SGHTA, CDR2 FQGTGA. DNA for the CDR3: TGTGCCAGCAGCTCTGGCGGGCCTGAGGCCCAGTACTTC. This codes for CASSSGGPEAQYF.

The chain recombines TRBV5-6 with TRBJ2-3, with 13 bases matching TRBD2. Germline V CDR1 and CDR2: SGHDT, YYEEEE. J lost 5 bases, V lost 4 bases, and 10 bases had no gene match. The CDR3 runs 17 residues. CDR3 bases: TGTGCCAGCAGCCCGGGAGGACTAGCGGGAGTAAGAGATACGCAGTATTTT. Translation gives CASSPGGLAGVRDTQYF.

V usage is TRBV7-6 and J usage is TRBJ2-3; TRBD2 is a possible D gene (6 bases). V lost 4 bases and J lost 1, with 12 bases in between. The length of the CDR3 is 15 residues. CDR1 and CDR2 (germline): SGHVS, FNYEAQ. CDR3 protein: CASSSRPSGTDTQYF. CDR3 DNA sequence: TGTGCCAGCAGCTCACGGCCTAGCGGCACAGATACGCAGTATTTT.

The rearrangement joins TRBV5-5 to TRBJ2-7, with D perhaps given as TRBD1 or TRBD2 (5 bases each). This CDR3 comprises 15 residues. V gave up 4 bases and J gave up 2 bases, with 16 bases separating them. CDR1 and CDR2 (germline): SGHKS, YYEKEE (reference sequence). The CDR3 DNA sequence: TGTGCCAGCAGCCCTCCGGGACGGCAGACCTACGAGCAGTACTTC. It codes for CASSPPGRQTYEQYF.

The J gene is TRBJ2-7, the V gene TRBV27, with 7 bases lining up with TRBD1. The V gene end was trimmed by 0 bases and the J gene end by 0 bases; junction bases not matched to a gene: 5. The germline gives CDR1 MNHEY, CDR2 SMNVEV (reference sequence). CDR3 size: 16 residues. The CDR3 nucleotides are TGTGCCAGCAGTTTATCCGAGGGGGCAAACTCCTACGAGCAGTACTTC. This gives the protein CASSLSEGANSYEQYF.

The rearrangement links TRBV28 to TRBJ2-1; the D gene is possibly TRBD1 (6 bases). Germline-derived CDR1 and CDR2 are MDHEN and SYDVKM. Trimming took off 2 bases at V and 5 bases at J, with 10 bases between the two ends. This CDR3 has 14 residues. CDR3: CASSLVGGNNEQFF. The CDR3 nucleotides read TGTGCCAGCAGTTTAGTTGGGGGCAACAATGAGCAGTTCTTC.

The genes are TRBV27 and TRBJ2-7; D is unresolved. CDR3 length: 13 residues. From germline, CDR1 is MNHEY and CDR2 SMNVEV (reference sequence). Trimming removed 5 bases at V and 2 bases at J, with 10 bases between. Here the CDR3 DNA reads TGTGCCAGCAGTCCAGGAGACACCTACGAGCAGTACTTC. Protein: CASSPGDTYEQYF.

This chain links TRBV4-1 with TRBJ1-4; D is undetermined. Germline V CDR1 and CDR2: MGHRA, YSYEKL. The CDR3 has 16 amino acids. V lost 5 bases to trimming and J lost 0 bases, with 13 bases between them. CDR3 amino acids: CASSTKTRPTNEKLFF. CDR3 in DNA: TGCGCCAGCAGCACGAAGACACGTCCAACTAATGAAAAACTGTTTTTT.

The V call is TRBV27, the J call TRBJ2-1, with 8 bases that match TRBD2. This CDR3 is 14 amino acids long. J lost 2 bases, V lost 8 bases, and 5 bases had no gene match. The germline V gene has CDR1 MNHEY and CDR2 SMNVEV (reference sequence). The CDR3 is CASSGLGPYNEQFF. Written as DNA, the CDR3 is TGTGCCAGCTCGGGACTAGGGCCCTACAATGAGCAGTTCTTC.

In this sample, this clone turned up once. The chain joins TRBV11-3 to TRBJ2-1, with D perhaps matching TRBD1 (5 bases). The germline V and J ends were trimmed by 0 bases and 6 bases, with 15 bases remaining between them. The CDR3 is 16 amino acids. Germline CDR1 and CDR2: SGHNT and YENEEA. DNA for the CDR3: TGTGCCAGCAGCTTAGATCCCGGAGTGGGGCTCAATGAGCAGTTCTTC. It specifies CASSLDPGVGLNEQFF.

The chain uses TRBV30 and TRBJ2-7; the match to TRBD1 covers 9 bases. With V trimmed by 5 bases and J by 5 bases, 1 base remained unmatched. The CDR3 has 11 residues. Germline CDR1 and CDR2: GTSNPN and SVGIG (reference sequence). CDR3 loop: CAWGDRDEQYF. The CDR3 DNA sequence: TGTGCCTGGGGGGACAGGGACGAGCAGTACTTC.

The rearrangement joins TRBV7-2 to TRBJ2-5, with 9 bases aligning to TRBD1. With 1 base clipped from V and 9 bases from J, the junction kept 9 bases outside the gene matches. Germline CDR1 is SGHTA and CDR2 is FQGNSA. CDR3 length equals 15 residues. CDR3 sequence (DNA): TGTGCCAGCAGCTTAGGCCGGGACAGGGTGAGACCCCAGTACTTC. The encoded protein is CASSLGRDRVRPQYF. The full variable domain, its missing parts supplied by reference TRBV7-2 and TRBJ2-5, is GAGVSQSPSNKVTEKGKDVELRCDPISGHTALYWYRQSLGQGLEFLIYFQGNSAPDKSGLPSDRFSAERTGGSVSTLTIQRTQQEDSAVYLCASSLGRDRVRPQYFGPGTRLLVL.

The chain carries TRBV29-1 and TRBJ2-1; no firm D call. Trimming shortened V by 7 bases and J by 1 base, and 11 bases separated the two germline ends. CDR1 is SQVTM and CDR2 is ANQGSEA in the germline V gene. The CDR3 spans 13 residues. This chain's CDR3 is CSGPKDSYNEQFF. In nucleotides, the CDR3 is TGCAGCGGTCCTAAAGATTCCTACAATGAGCAGTTCTTC.